One and the same sample provided the 7 T cell receptor beta chains below, sequenced in a study of cytomegalovirus exposure and HLA in healthy donors. A multiplex PCR was run with 60 Vbeta primers and 13 Jbeta primers. Assay used: immunoSEQ multiplex PCR; TCRdb lists only in-frame clones, some missing. The profile shows 100,000 or so clones, under 80% of them singletons. Sample: PBMCs. These receptors were taken from a woman aged 50 to 60 in good health and CMV-seropositive.

This CDR3 is CASSYSLDFGQYF. DNA for the CDR3: TGTGCCAGCAGTTACTCGTTGGACTTTGGGCAGTACTTC. The chain links TRBV6-5 to TRBJ2-7; D is possibly TRBD2 (5 bases). In germline, CDR1 is MNHEY, CDR2 SVGAGI. CDR3 size: 13 residues. Trimming took 0 bases from V and 9 from J, leaving 12 bases between them.

The table lists this clone with a count of one. The chain combines TRBV7-9 with TRBJ2-3; tentative D call: TRBD2 (5 bases). In germline, CDR1 is SEHNR, CDR2 FQNEAQ (reference sequence). The length of the CDR3 is 16 residues. The V gene lost 5 bases and the J gene lost 2 bases, with 17 bases spanning the gap. The DNA of the CDR3 is TGTGCCAGCAGCGAGCTCTGGACTGGAAACACAGATACGCAGTATTTT. Protein: CASSELWTGNTDTQYF.

The chain couples TRBV5-6 to TRBJ2-2; tentatively, D is TRBD1 (5 bases). Trimming shortened V by 2 bases and J by 5 bases, and 7 bases separated the two germline ends. Germline V lookup: CDR1 SGHDT, CDR2 YYEEEE. The CDR3 length is 13 residues. The CDR3, as DNA: TGTGCCAGCAGCTTAACAGGTACCGGGGAGCTGTTTTTT. It translates to CASSLTGTGELFF.

The gene calls are TRBV7-9 and TRBJ1-3; tentatively, D is TRBD1 (6 bases). Trimming cost V 4 bases and J 0 bases, with 13 bases left between them. Germline CDR1 and CDR2: SEHNR and FQNEAQ (reference sequence). The CDR3 spans 16 residues. CDR3: CASSSYRVSSGNTIYF. The CDR3 bases are TGTGCCAGCAGCTCATACAGGGTTAGCTCTGGAAACACCATATATTTT. Full variable domain (outside the CDR3, taken from reference TRBV7-9 and TRBJ1-3): DTGVSQNPRHKITKRGQNVTFRCDPISEHNRLYWYRQTLGQGPEFLTYFQNEAQLEKSRLLSDRFSAERPKGSFSTLEIQRTEQGDSAMYLCASSSYRVSSGNTIYFGEGSWLTVV.

J is TRBJ1-5 and V is TRBV7-9, with D tentatively TRBD1 (5 bases). The V end lost 1 base, the J end lost 6 bases, and 10 bases lay between the germline ends. This CDR3 spans 14 amino acids. CDR1 is SEHNR, CDR2 FQNEAQ, per germline (reference sequence). The DNA of the CDR3 is TGTGCCAGCAGCTTAGACGGGGGGATTCAGCCCCAGCATTTT. Encoded protein: CASSLDGGIQPQHF.

The genes are TRBV4-2 and TRBJ1-4, with 11 bases lining up with TRBD1. Germline trimming cut 0 bases from V and 8 bases from J; bases unmatched to any gene: 5. This CDR3 is built from 16 residues. CDR1 is LGHNA, CDR2 YNFKEQ, per germline. The CDR3 DNA is TGTGCCAGCAGCCAAGATCTGGACAGGGGGCGGGAAAAACTGTTTTTT. Its protein is CASSQDLDRGREKLFF.

The chain recombines TRBV11-2 with TRBJ2-7; D is possibly TRBD2 (6 bases). The length of the CDR3 is 16 residues. CDR1 is SGHAT and CDR2 is FQNNGV in the germline V gene. Trimming removed 5 bases at V and 2 bases at J, with 19 bases between. The CDR3 coding sequence is TGTGCCAGCAGCCCCGGACTACCGTCAACTCCCTACGAGCAGTACTTC. Its protein is CASSPGLPSTPYEQYF.